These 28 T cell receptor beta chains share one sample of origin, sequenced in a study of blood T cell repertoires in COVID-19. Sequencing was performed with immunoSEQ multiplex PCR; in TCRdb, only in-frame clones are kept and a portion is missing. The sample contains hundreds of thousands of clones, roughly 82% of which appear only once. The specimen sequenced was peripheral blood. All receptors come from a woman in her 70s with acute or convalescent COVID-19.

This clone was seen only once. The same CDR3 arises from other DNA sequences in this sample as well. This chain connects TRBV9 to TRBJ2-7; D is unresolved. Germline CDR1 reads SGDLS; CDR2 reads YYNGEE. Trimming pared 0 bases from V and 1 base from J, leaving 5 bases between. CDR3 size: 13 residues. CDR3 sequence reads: CASSVGGSYEQYF. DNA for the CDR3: TGTGCCAGCAGCGTAGGAGGTTCCTACGAGCAGTACTTC.

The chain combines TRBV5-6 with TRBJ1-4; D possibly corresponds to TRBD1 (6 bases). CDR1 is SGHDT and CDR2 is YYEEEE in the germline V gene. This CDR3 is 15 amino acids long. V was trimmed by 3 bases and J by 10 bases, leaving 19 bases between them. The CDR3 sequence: CASSSVRQAVGKLFF. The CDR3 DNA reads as TGTGCCAGCAGCTCCGTTAGACAGGCTGTGGGAAAACTGTTTTTT.

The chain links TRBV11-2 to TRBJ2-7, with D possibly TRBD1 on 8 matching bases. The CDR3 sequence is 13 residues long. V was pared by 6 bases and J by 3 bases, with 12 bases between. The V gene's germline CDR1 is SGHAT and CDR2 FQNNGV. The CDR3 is CASRQGGDYEQYF. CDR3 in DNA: TGTGCCAGCAGACAGGGGGGGGACTACGAGCAGTACTTC.

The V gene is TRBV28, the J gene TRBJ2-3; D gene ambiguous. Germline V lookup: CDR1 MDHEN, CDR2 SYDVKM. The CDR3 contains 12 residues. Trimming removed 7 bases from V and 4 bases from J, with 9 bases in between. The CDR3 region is CASNYMADTQYF. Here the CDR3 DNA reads TGTGCCAGCAACTATATGGCAGATACGCAGTATTTT.

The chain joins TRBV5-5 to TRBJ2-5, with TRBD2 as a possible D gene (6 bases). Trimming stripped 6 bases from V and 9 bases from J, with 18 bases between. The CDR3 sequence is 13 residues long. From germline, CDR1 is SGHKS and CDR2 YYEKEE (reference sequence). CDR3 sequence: CASTGGRGRAQYF. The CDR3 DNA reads TGTGCCAGCACTGGAGGGCGGGGCCGGGCCCAGTACTTC.

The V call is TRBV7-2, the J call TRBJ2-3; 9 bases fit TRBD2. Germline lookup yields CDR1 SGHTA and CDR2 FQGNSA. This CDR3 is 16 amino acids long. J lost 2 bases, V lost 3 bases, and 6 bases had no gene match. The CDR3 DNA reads TGTGCCAGCAGCTTCGATAGCGGGGGATTCACAGATACGCAGTATTTT. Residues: CASSFDSGGFTDTQYF.

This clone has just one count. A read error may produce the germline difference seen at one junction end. The chain's CDR3 is CASSRYGTGIGGEHHF. CDR3 nucleotides: TGTGCCAGCAGTAGATATGGGACAGGGATAGGCGGGGAGCACCATTTT. The chain links TRBV27 to TRBJ2-2; TRBD1 matches 9 bases. Germline loops: CDR1 MNHEY, CDR2 SMNVEV (reference sequence). There are 16 residues in the CDR3.

The CDR3 DNA is TGCGCCAGCAGCCAAGAGGCCCTCCGGGTTGGTACGCAGTATTTT. Translation: CASSQEALRVGTQYF. This sequence joins TRBV4-3 and TRBJ2-3; no clear D gene. V was pared by 0 bases and J by 8 bases, with 15 bases between. The germline CDR1 and CDR2 sequences are LGHNA and YSLEER. This CDR3 has 15 amino acids.

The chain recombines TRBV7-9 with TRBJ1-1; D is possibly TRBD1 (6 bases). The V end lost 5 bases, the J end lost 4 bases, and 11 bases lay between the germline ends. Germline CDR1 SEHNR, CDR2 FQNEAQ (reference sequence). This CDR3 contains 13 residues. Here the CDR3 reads CASSEGGGTEAFF. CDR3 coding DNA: TGTGCCAGCAGCGAAGGGGGTGGCACTGAAGCTTTCTTT.

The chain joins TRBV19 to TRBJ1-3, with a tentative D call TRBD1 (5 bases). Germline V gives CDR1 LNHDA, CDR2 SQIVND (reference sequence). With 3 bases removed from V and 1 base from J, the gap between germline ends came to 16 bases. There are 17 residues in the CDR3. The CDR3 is CASSIMVAGLSGNTIYF. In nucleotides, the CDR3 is TGTGCCAGTAGTATCATGGTCGCAGGGCTTTCTGGAAACACCATATATTTT.

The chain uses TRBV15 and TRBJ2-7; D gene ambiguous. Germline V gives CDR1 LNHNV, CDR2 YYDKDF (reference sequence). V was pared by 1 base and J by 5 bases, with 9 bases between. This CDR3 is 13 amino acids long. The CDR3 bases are TGTGCCACCAGCAGAGTTTTCGAGAACGAGCAGTACTTC. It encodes CATSRVFENEQYF.

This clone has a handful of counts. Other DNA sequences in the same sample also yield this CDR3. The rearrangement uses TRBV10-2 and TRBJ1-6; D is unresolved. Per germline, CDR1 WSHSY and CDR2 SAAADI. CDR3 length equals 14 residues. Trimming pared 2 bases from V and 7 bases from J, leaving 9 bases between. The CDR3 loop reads CASSENSLNSPLHF. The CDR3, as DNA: TGCGCCAGCAGTGAGAACAGTCTCAATTCACCCCTCCACTTT.

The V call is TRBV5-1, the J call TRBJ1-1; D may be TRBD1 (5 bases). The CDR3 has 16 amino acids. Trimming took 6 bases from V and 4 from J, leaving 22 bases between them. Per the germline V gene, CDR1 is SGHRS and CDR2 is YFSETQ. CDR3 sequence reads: CASTLDSGGFRTEAFF. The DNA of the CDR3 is TGCGCCAGCACCCTGGATTCTGGGGGGTTCCGCACTGAAGCTTTCTTT.

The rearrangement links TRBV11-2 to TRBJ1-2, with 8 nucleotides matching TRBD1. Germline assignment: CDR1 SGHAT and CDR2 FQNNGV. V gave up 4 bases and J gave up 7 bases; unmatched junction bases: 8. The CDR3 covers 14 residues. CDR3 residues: CASSSDRGGSGYTF. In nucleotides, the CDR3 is TGTGCCAGCAGCTCCGACAGGGGAGGGTCTGGCTACACCTTC.

Here the CDR3 DNA reads TGTGCCAGCAGCTTAGATTCCAGGGCATACAATGAGCAGTTCTTC. Its protein is CASSLDSRAYNEQFF. The chain carries TRBV7-2 and TRBJ2-1; D possibly corresponds to TRBD1 (5 bases). In germline, CDR1 is SGHTA, CDR2 FQGNSA. The CDR3 has 15 amino acids. Trimming removed 1 base from V and 4 bases from J, with 11 bases in between.

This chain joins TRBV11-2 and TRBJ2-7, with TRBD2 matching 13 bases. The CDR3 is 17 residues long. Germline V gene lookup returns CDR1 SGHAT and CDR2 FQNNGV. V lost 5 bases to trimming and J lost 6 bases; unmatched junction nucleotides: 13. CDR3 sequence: CASSATSGGAPLREQYF. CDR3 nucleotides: TGTGCCAGCAGCGCCACTAGCGGGGGGGCCCCTTTGCGCGAGCAGTACTTC.

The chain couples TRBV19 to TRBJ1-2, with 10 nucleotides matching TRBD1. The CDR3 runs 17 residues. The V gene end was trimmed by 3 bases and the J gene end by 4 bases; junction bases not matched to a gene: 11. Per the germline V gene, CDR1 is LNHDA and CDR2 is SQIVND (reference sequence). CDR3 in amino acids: CASSIRTGTGAIYGYTF. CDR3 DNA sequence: TGTGCCAGTAGTATCCGAACCGGGACAGGGGCGATCTATGGCTACACCTTC.

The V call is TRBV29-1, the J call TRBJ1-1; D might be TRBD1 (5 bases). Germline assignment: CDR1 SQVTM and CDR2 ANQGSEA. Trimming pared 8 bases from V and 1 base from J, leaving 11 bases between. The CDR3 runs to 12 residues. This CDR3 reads CSTDIKNTEAFF. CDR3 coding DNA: TGCAGCACGGACATAAAGAACACTGAAGCTTTCTTT.

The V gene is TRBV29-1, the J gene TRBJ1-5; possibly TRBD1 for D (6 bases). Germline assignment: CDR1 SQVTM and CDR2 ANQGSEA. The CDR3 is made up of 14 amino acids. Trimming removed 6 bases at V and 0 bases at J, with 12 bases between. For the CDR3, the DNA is TGCAGCGTCACTACAGGGAGTAGCAATCAGCCCCAGCATTTT. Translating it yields CSVTTGSSNQPQHF.

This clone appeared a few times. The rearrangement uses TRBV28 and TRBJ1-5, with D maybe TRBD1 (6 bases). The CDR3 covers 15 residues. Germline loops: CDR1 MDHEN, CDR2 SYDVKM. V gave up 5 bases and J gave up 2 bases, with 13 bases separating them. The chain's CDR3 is CASSPIAGGNQPQHF. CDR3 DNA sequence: TGTGCCAGCAGTCCGATTGCAGGGGGCAATCAGCCCCAGCATTTT.

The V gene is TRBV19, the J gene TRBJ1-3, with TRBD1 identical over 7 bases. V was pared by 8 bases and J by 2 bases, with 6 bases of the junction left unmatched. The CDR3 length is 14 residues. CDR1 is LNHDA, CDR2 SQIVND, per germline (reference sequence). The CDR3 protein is CASVRDSAGNTIYF. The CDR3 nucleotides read TGTGCCAGTGTAAGGGACAGTGCTGGAAACACCATATATTTT. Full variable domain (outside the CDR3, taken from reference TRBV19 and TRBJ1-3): DGGITQSPKYLFRKEGQNVTLSCEQNLNHDAMYWYRQDPGQGLRLIYYSQIVNDFQKGDIAEGYSVSREKKESFPLTVTSAQKNPTAFYLCASVRDSAGNTIYFGEGSWLTVV.

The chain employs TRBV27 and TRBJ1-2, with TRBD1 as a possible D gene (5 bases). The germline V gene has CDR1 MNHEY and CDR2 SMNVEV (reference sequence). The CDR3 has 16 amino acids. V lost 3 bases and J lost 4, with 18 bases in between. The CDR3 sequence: CASSLLSGRSSYGYTF. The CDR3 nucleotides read TGTGCCAGCAGTTTGTTATCAGGGAGGTCGAGCTATGGCTACACCTTC.

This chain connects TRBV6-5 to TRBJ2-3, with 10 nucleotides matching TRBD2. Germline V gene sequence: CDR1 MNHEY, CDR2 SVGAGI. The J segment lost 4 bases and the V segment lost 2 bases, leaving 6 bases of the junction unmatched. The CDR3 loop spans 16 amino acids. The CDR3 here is CASSYDPSGGADTQYF. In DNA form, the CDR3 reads TGTGCCAGCAGTTACGATCCGAGCGGGGGGGCAGATACGCAGTATTTT.

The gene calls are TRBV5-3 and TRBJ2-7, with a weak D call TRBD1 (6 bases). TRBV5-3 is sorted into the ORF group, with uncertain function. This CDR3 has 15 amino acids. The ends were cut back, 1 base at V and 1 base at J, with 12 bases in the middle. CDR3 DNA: TGTGCCAGAAGCTTGAACACAGGGCCTTCCTACGAGCAGTACTTC. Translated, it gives CARSLNTGPSYEQYF.

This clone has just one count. The CDR3 loop reads CASSFNPTGTCCTF. The CDR3 DNA sequence: TGTGCCAGTAGTTTCAATCCTACAGGAACCTGTTGCACCTTC. The V and J genes are TRBV19 and TRBJ1-2; a weak D match, TRBD1 (5 bases). This CDR3 has 14 residues. Trimming took 5 bases from V and 13 from J, leaving 23 bases between them. Germline V gene sequence: CDR1 LNHDA, CDR2 SQIVND (reference sequence).

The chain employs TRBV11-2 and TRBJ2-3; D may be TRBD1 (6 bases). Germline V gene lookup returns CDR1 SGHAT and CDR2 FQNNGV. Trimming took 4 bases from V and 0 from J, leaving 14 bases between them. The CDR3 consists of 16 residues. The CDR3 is CASSWVQGLSTDTQYF. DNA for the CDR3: TGTGCCAGCAGCTGGGTACAGGGTCTTAGCACAGATACGCAGTATTTT.

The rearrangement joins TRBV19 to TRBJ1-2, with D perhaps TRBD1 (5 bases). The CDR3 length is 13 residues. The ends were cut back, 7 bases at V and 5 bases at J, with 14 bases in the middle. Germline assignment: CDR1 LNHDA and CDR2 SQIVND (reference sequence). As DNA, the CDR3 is TGTGCCAGTACCCCCCAGGGACTTTATGGCTACACCTTC. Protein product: CASTPQGLYGYTF.

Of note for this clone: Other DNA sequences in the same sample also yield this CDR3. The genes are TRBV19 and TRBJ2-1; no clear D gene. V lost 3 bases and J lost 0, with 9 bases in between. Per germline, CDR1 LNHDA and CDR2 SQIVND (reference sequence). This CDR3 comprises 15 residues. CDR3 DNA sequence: TGTGCCAGTAGTATCTCCCTGAGCTCCTACAATGAGCAGTTCTTC. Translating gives CASSISLSSYNEQFF.